This entry lists 3 T cell receptor beta chains sequenced from one sample in a study of blood T cell repertoires in COVID-19 (dated by TCRdb to 2018 to 2021). Library preparation was by the immunoSEQ multiplex PCR assay. In its TCRdb copy, this immuneACCESS table keeps in-frame sequences only and misses some clones. Where compared with another copy, unresolved V genes explain less than half of these, and the others have no known cause. The sample has 180,000 or so clones on record, 75% to 90% of them singletons. 5% to 8% of the sample comes from the top ten. The sample consisted of PBMCs or T cells enriched from blood (not recorded which). Every receptor here comes from a man in his forties or fifties who had recovered from COVID-19.

The gene calls are TRBV30 and TRBJ1-5; TRBD1 might be the D (6 bases). In germline, CDR1 is GTSNPN, CDR2 SVGIG (reference sequence). Between the trimmed V and J ends, which lost 0 bases and 0 bases, there was a span of 18 bases. CDR3 length: 18 amino acids. The CDR3 sequence: CAWSVPLPGVGSNQPQHF. In DNA form, the CDR3 reads TGTGCCTGGAGTGTACCCCTCCCAGGGGTAGGTAGCAATCAGCCCCAGCATTTT.

This chain uses TRBV6-5 with TRBJ1-1, with D hard to call. This CDR3 spans 13 amino acids. The germline CDR1 and CDR2 sequences are MNHEY and SVGAGI. Trimming pared 2 bases from V and 4 bases from J, leaving 8 bases between. Here the CDR3 DNA reads TGTGCCAGCAGTTACCCCCAAGCCACTGAAGCTTTCTTT. This gives the protein CASSYPQATEAFF.

The gene calls are TRBV5-1 and TRBJ2-1; TRBD2 matches at 10 bases. Unmatched junction bases numbered 3, after V lost 0 bases and J lost 0 bases. Per germline, CDR1 SGHRS and CDR2 YFSETQ. The CDR3 is made up of 17 amino acids. This CDR3 reads CASSLAPSGSSYNEQFF. The CDR3 coding sequence is TGCGCCAGCAGCTTGGCTCCTAGCGGGAGCTCCTACAATGAGCAGTTCTTC.